This T cell receptor beta chain stems from a study of T cells in Graves' hyperthyroidism and ophthalmopathy. The TCR beta CDR3 regions underwent amplification using RNA transcripts as the source. In the first-round RT-PCR of the TCR CDR3, the HTBI primer set was used. TCRdb analysed the multiplex PCR reads with MiXCR anew, one entry per CDR3 protein. The profile shows about 640,000 distinct CDR3 sequences, roughly 20% of them singletons. Each 10 ml fresh peripheral blood draw supplied the PBMCs. The germline V gene encodes CDR1 LGHNT and CDR2 FRNRAP. The V end was cut by 2 bases, the J end by 9 bases, with 17 bases between. The CDR3 is made up of 15 amino acids.

This receptor was identified in a young man with Graves' ophthalmopathy. The chain combines TRBV12-5 with TRBJ2-1; D is unresolved. The sample comprised blood. CDR3 in amino acids: CASGLTPSHRLEQFF. The CDR3 DNA is TGTGCTAGTGGTTTGACCCCTTCTCATCGTCTTGAGCAGTTCTTC.